Listed below are T cell receptor beta chains from one sample, sequenced in a study of blood T cell dynamics during melanoma immunotherapy. TCRdb's table, derived via immunoSEQ multiplex PCR, lists solely in-frame clones and lacks some. Found here are approximately 11,000 clones, around 90% of them singletons; the top ten hold 24%. Specimen: blood, collected from a patient treated with checkpoint blockade. These receptor sequences come from a human donor with melanoma. The CDR3 runs from the conserved cysteine through the conserved F or W. D genes are given only for firm matches. Only some rows state a clone size, as once, few, many or a class for expanded clones.

clone size: NA; V gene: TRBV6-5; D gene: TRBD2; J gene: TRBJ2-3; CDR3 protein: CASSSSGSPHTQYF; CDR3 DNA: TGTGCCAGCAGCTCTAGCGGGAGTCCTCATACGCAGTATTTT
clone size: NA; V gene: TRBV7-3; D gene: TRBD2; J gene: TRBJ2-3; CDR3 protein: CASSTNSGRSADTQYF; CDR3 DNA: TGTGCCAGCAGCACCAATAGCGGGAGGTCCGCAGATACGCAGTATTTT
clone size: once; V gene: TRBV14; D gene: NA; J gene: TRBJ2-7; CDR3 protein: CASSPYVSYEQYF; CDR3 DNA: TGTGCCAGCAGCCCCTATGTGAGCTACGAGCAGTACTTC
clone size: NA; V gene: TRBV5-3; D gene: TRBD1; J gene: TRBJ2-7; CDR3 protein: CARSPPDRGPSYEQYF; CDR3 DNA: TGTGCCAGAAGCCCCCCCGACAGGGGCCCTTCCTACGAGCAGTACTTC
clone size: NA; V gene: TRBV28; D gene: NA; J gene: TRBJ1-3; CDR3 protein: CASRAPRGSRSGNTIYF; CDR3 DNA: TGTGCCAGCAGGGCCCCCCGCGGGAGCCGCTCTGGAAACACCATATATTTT
clone size: NA; V gene: TRBV4-1; D gene: TRBD1; J gene: TRBJ1-2; CDR3 protein: CASSHGTGEGGYTF; CDR3 DNA: TGCGCCAGCAGCCACGGGACAGGAGAGGGTGGCTACACCTTC
clone size: NA; V gene: TRBV28; D gene: NA; J gene: TRBJ1-5; CDR3 protein: CASSLLVQPQHF; CDR3 DNA: TGTGCCAGCAGTTTATTGGTTCAGCCCCAGCATTTT
clone size: few; V gene: TRBV20-1; D gene: NA; J gene: TRBJ2-5; CDR3 protein: CSARARETQYF; CDR3 DNA: TGCAGTGCGCGGGCCCGAGAGACCCAGTACTTC
clone size: NA; V gene: TRBV19; D gene: NA; J gene: TRBJ2-1; CDR3 protein: CASSIVWSHNEQFF; CDR3 DNA: TGTGCCAGTAGTATAGTTTGGTCCCACAATGAGCAGTTCTTC
clone size: NA; V gene: TRBV28; D gene: TRBD1; J gene: TRBJ1-5; CDR3 protein: CASITGARSNQPQHF; CDR3 DNA: TGTGCCAGCATAACAGGGGCGAGGAGCAATCAGCCCCAGCATTTT
clone size: NA; V gene: TRBV5-8; D gene: NA; J gene: TRBJ2-5; CDR3 protein: CASSLGGGVGTQYF; CDR3 DNA: TGTGCCAGCAGCTTGGGGGGGGGCGTCGGGACCCAGTACTTC
clone size: NA; V gene: TRBV18; D gene: NA; J gene: TRBJ2-2; CDR3 protein: CASSPQAVNTGELFF; CDR3 DNA: TGTGCCAGCTCACCACAGGCTGTGAACACCGGGGAGCTGTTTTTT
clone size: once; V gene: TRBV27; D gene: NA; J gene: TRBJ1-4; CDR3 protein: CASSLKGFPDEKLFF; CDR3 DNA: TGTGCCAGCAGTTTGAAGGGGTTCCCGGATGAAAAACTGTTTTTT
clone size: NA; V gene: TRBV28; D gene: NA; J gene: TRBJ2-7; CDR3 protein: CASSPGDLAYEQYF; CDR3 DNA: TGTGCCAGCAGTCCCGGGGACTTGGCCTACGAGCAGTACTTC
clone size: NA; V gene: TRBV18; D gene: TRBD1; J gene: TRBJ2-5; CDR3 protein: CASSRGQGLGETQYF; CDR3 DNA: TGTGCCAGCTCACGAGGACAGGGGTTGGGGGAGACCCAGTACTTC
clone size: NA; V gene: TRBV5-6; D gene: TRBD2; J gene: TRBJ2-7; CDR3 protein: CASSRDYSYEQYF; CDR3 DNA: TGTGCCAGCAGCCGGGACTACTCCTACGAGCAGTACTTC
clone size: NA; V gene: TRBV9; D gene: TRBD2; J gene: TRBJ2-1; CDR3 protein: CASSVRAGGRGEQFF; CDR3 DNA: TGTGCCAGCAGCGTTCGAGCGGGAGGAAGGGGTGAGCAGTTCTTC
clone size: NA; V gene: TRBV7-3; D gene: TRBD2; J gene: TRBJ2-1; CDR3 protein: CASSPQGLAGNEQFF; CDR3 DNA: TGTGCCAGCAGCCCCCAAGGACTAGCGGGGAATGAGCAGTTCTTC
clone size: NA; V gene: TRBV2; D gene: NA; J gene: TRBJ1-2; CDR3 protein: CASSEQWGDYGYTF; CDR3 DNA: TGTGCCAGCAGTGAACAGTGGGGGGACTATGGCTACACCTTC
clone size: NA; V gene: TRBV10-3; D gene: NA; J gene: TRBJ2-7; CDR3 protein: CAISHPFPDIASYEQYF; CDR3 DNA: TGTGCCATCAGCCACCCCTTCCCCGATATCGCCTCCTACGAGCAGTACTTC
clone size: NA; V gene: TRBV5-1; D gene: NA; J gene: TRBJ2-1; CDR3 protein: CASSPAAGLTYNEQFF; CDR3 DNA: TGCGCCAGCAGCCCTGCGGCAGGTCTCACCTACAATGAGCAGTTCTTC
clone size: NA; V gene: TRBV2; D gene: NA; J gene: TRBJ2-2; CDR3 protein: CASRGRTDTGELFF; CDR3 DNA: TGTGCCAGCAGGGGACGGACGGACACCGGGGAGCTGTTTTTT
clone size: NA; V gene: TRBV9; D gene: NA; J gene: TRBJ1-1; CDR3 protein: CASGTPDGTEAFF; CDR3 DNA: TGTGCCAGCGGGACACCTGACGGCACTGAAGCTTTCTTT